Below, 26 T cell receptor beta chains from the same sample are listed, as sequenced in a study of blood T cell repertoires in COVID-19. Here immunoSEQ multiplex PCR was the method, and the copy in TCRdb shows in-frame clones only, minus some. The data contain over 20,000 clones, 83% of them singletons. Sequenced sample: peripheral blood. The receptors shown here come from a man aged 65-85 years with acute or convalescent COVID-19.

The CDR3 DNA sequence: TGTGCCAGCAGTTACCCGCCGGGACAGAGAGGAAACACCATATATTTT. Translating it yields CASSYPPGQRGNTIYF. This chain joins TRBV6-5 and TRBJ1-3, with 7 bases fitting TRBD1. Per germline, CDR1 MNHEY and CDR2 SVGAGI. The CDR3 is made up of 16 amino acids. The J segment lost 4 bases and the V segment lost 2 bases, leaving 8 bases of the junction unmatched.

The V and J genes are TRBV7-2 and TRBJ1-4; D unclear. Germline CDR1 reads SGHTA; CDR2 reads FQGNSA. Trimming cost V 5 bases and J 4 bases, with 14 bases left between them. The CDR3 is 15 residues long. The CDR3 sequence: CASSHTRTGNEKLFF. The CDR3 DNA reads TGTGCCAGCAGCCACACTAGGACGGGTAATGAAAAACTGTTTTTT.

This clone has just a few counts. J is TRBJ2-2 and V is TRBV30, with D possibly matching TRBD1 (6 bases). Trimming removed 2 bases at V and 0 bases at J, with 10 bases between. CDR1 and CDR2 from the germline V gene are GTSNPN and SVGIG (reference sequence). This CDR3 has 15 residues. CDR3: CAWSLGHSNTGELFF. CDR3 in DNA: TGTGCCTGGAGTTTGGGACACTCGAACACCGGGGAGCTGTTTTTT. Filled out from reference TRBV30 and TRBJ2-2, the complete variable domain reads SQTIHQWPATLVQPVGSPLSLECTVEGTSNPNLYWYRQAAGRGLQLLFYSVGIGQISSEVPQNLSASRPQDRQFILSSKKLLLSDSGFYLCAWSLGHSNTGELFFGEGSRLTVL.

In its sample, this clone was seen a few times. The J gene is TRBJ1-5, the V gene TRBV5-1; 7 bases map to TRBD1. V lost 8 bases and J lost 5; bases outside the gene matches: 19. Germline loops: CDR1 SGHRS, CDR2 YFSETQ. The CDR3 runs 17 residues. The chain's CDR3 is CASLPRDRTIGDQPQHF. DNA of the CDR3: TGCGCCAGTTTGCCCCGGGACAGAACCATTGGTGATCAGCCCCAGCATTTT.

The V gene is TRBV7-2, the J gene TRBJ1-2; 10 bases fit TRBD1. CDR1 is SGHTA and CDR2 is FQGNSA in the germline V gene. The CDR3 is made up of 13 amino acids. V shed 5 bases and J 6 bases; nucleotides not matched to a gene: 3. In DNA form, the CDR3 reads TGTGCCAGCAGCACTGGGACAGGGGATGGCTACACCTTC. It is translated as CASSTGTGDGYTF.

This clone was seen only once. The rearrangement links TRBV28 to TRBJ2-1; D unclear. The germline V gene encodes CDR1 MDHEN and CDR2 SYDVKM. V gave up 4 bases and J gave up 6 bases, with 13 bases separating them. The length of the CDR3 is 14 residues. CDR3 sequence: CASSSPKPVNEQFF. CDR3 in DNA: TGTGCCAGCAGTTCCCCAAAACCAGTCAATGAGCAGTTCTTC.

The chain is built from TRBV19 and TRBJ1-3; 7 bases agree with TRBD1. Germline trimming cut 7 bases from V and 0 bases from J; bases unmatched to any gene: 3. Germline V gene sequence: CDR1 LNHDA, CDR2 SQIVND (reference sequence). CDR3 length: 14 residues. The CDR3 coding sequence is TGTGCCAGTAAGGGACAGAGCTCTGGAAACACCATATATTTT. Translated, it gives CASKGQSSGNTIYF.

The gene calls are TRBV5-1 and TRBJ2-1; 11 bases are shared with TRBD2. This CDR3 is 15 amino acids long. V gave up 0 bases and J gave up 13 bases; unmatched junction bases: 9. The germline gives CDR1 SGHRS, CDR2 YFSETQ. Written as DNA, the CDR3 is TGCGCCAGCAGCTTGGACGCGACTAGCGGGATCCTTCAGTTCTTC. Its protein is CASSLDATSGILQFF.

The chain carries TRBV4-3 and TRBJ1-4; D ambiguous. CDR1 and CDR2 from the germline V gene are LGHNA and YSLEER. The CDR3 is 16 residues long. The ends were cut back, 1 base at V and 0 bases at J, with 9 bases in the middle. DNA for the CDR3: TGCGCCAGCAGCCAAGTTGGCTCTGCAACTAATGAAAAACTGTTTTTT. Residues: CASSQVGSATNEKLFF.

The chain employs TRBV30 and TRBJ2-1, with TRBD1 as a possible D gene (6 bases). Trimming cost V 7 bases and J 3 bases, with 13 bases left between them. CDR1 is GTSNPN, CDR2 SVGIG, per germline (reference sequence). The CDR3 is 13 residues long. The CDR3 loop is CALTGNSYNEQFF. The CDR3 DNA sequence: TGTGCCTTAACAGGGAACAGCTACAATGAGCAGTTCTTC.

This chain links TRBV6-4 with TRBJ1-2, with D unclear. CDR3 length equals 13 residues. Germline V gene lookup returns CDR1 MRHNA and CDR2 SNTAGT. V dropped 3 bases and J dropped 4 bases, with 9 bases sitting between them. Here the CDR3 DNA reads TGTGCCAGCAGTGATGGGAGCGGCTATGGCTACACCTTC. Amino acid sequence: CASSDGSGYGYTF.

The chain recombines TRBV14 with TRBJ1-6; TRBD1 agrees at 11 bases. CDR1 is SGHDN and CDR2 is FVKESK in the germline V gene. The trim removed 2 bases at V and 9 bases at J, leaving 6 bases unmatched. The CDR3 is 16 amino acids. The CDR3 loop is CASSQRAGTGGSPLHF. For the CDR3, the DNA is TGTGCCAGCAGCCAAAGGGCAGGGACAGGGGGTTCACCCCTCCACTTT.

The rearrangement joins TRBV19 to TRBJ1-5; TRBD1 aligns across 8 bases. The CDR3 runs to 15 residues. V shed 6 bases, J shed 6 bases, and the junction held 10 bases outside the gene matches. Germline V gene lookup returns CDR1 LNHDA and CDR2 SQIVND (reference sequence). The CDR3 region is CASSPGTGPFQPQHF. Here the CDR3 DNA reads TGTGCCAGTAGCCCCGGGACAGGCCCTTTTCAGCCCCAGCATTTT.

Here the CDR3 reads CASSGTPGHNEQFF. Written as DNA, the CDR3 is TGTGCCAGCAGCGGGACTCCCGGGCACAATGAGCAGTTCTTC. J is TRBJ2-1 and V is TRBV6-5, with D perhaps matching TRBD2 (6 bases). The germline V gene encodes CDR1 MNHEY and CDR2 SVGAGI. V lost 6 bases to trimming and J lost 5 bases, with 14 bases between them. The CDR3 length is 14 residues.

A few counts support this clone. The chain has TRBV6-5 and TRBJ1-1; 8 nucleotides match TRBD1. Trimming at V came to 7 bases and at J to 11 bases, leaving 3 bases not matched to a gene. Germline CDR1 and CDR2: MNHEY and SVGAGI. The CDR3 totals 10 residues. The CDR3 protein is CASNRGGAFF. CDR3 DNA sequence: TGTGCCAGCAACAGGGGGGGGGCTTTCTTT.

The chain has TRBV3-1 (or the pseudogene TRBV3-2) and TRBJ2-1, with D possibly being TRBD1 (5 bases). V lost 0 bases, J lost 15 bases, and 18 bases lay in between. This CDR3 has 14 residues. Germline V gene data show CDR1 as LGHDT and CDR2 as YNNKEL (reference sequence). CDR3 DNA: TGTGCCAGCAGCCAAGAACTGACAGACTCGAGGCGGTTCTTC. It translates to CASSQELTDSRRFF.

The rearrangement links TRBV6-4 to TRBJ1-2; 8 nucleotides line up with TRBD1. Germline CDR1 MRHNA, CDR2 SNTAGT. V lost 3 bases and J lost 8; bases outside the gene matches: 14. This CDR3 comprises 16 residues. The CDR3 loop is CASSEGTGVSNRGYTF. CDR3 coding DNA: TGTGCCAGCAGTGAGGGGACAGGCGTCTCCAACCGAGGCTACACCTTC.

The chain links TRBV18 to TRBJ1-2; D unresolved. Deletions cut 4 bases from V and 8 bases from J, with 8 bases between. The CDR3 covers 11 residues. Per the germline V gene, CDR1 is KGHSH and CDR2 is LQKENI. CDR3 nucleotides: TGTGCCAGCTCACAAGGAGGGGGCTACACCTTC. This translates into CASSQGGGYTF.

This rearrangement joins TRBV9 to TRBJ1-3, with 8 bases identical to TRBD1. The trim removed 4 bases at V and 9 bases at J, leaving 12 bases unmatched. CDR3 length equals 15 residues. Germline V lookup: CDR1 SGDLS, CDR2 YYNGEE. This chain's CDR3 is CASSPTDRVGGTIYF. As DNA, the CDR3 is TGTGCCAGCAGCCCTACGGACAGGGTGGGAGGCACCATATATTTT.

The chain links TRBV29-1 to TRBJ1-4; TRBD1 matches at 10 bases. The germline CDR1 and CDR2 sequences are SQVTM and ANQGSEA. V gave up 0 bases and J gave up 1 base; unmatched junction bases: 11. The CDR3 loop spans 19 amino acids. The CDR3 coding sequence is TGCAGCGTTGAAGAGACGAGACAGGGGGCGCGGGTAACTAATGAAAAACTGTTTTTT. Translated: CSVEETRQGARVTNEKLFF.

The rearrangement uses TRBV4-3 and TRBJ2-3, with 9 bases identical to TRBD2. Germline CDR1 and CDR2: LGHNA and YSLEER. The V segment lost 2 bases and the J segment 0 bases; nucleotides outside the gene matches: 6. This CDR3 is built from 17 residues. CDR3 loop: CASSQRGGGASTDTQYF. The DNA for the CDR3 is TGCGCCAGCAGCCAAAGGGGCGGGGGGGCGAGCACAGATACGCAGTATTTT.

This clone was detected a few times. The chain carries TRBV4-3 and TRBJ2-3; a possible D gene is TRBD1 (5 bases). V lost 0 bases and J 0 bases, leaving 13 bases between the germline ends. CDR3 length: 17 residues. CDR1 and CDR2 from the germline V gene are LGHNA and YSLEER. The CDR3 DNA sequence: TGCGCCAGCAGCCAAGACATGTCGCACAGGAGCACAGATACGCAGTATTTT. This translates into CASSQDMSHRSTDTQYF.

V gene TRBV5-5 combines with J gene TRBJ1-1; 9 bases align to TRBD1. There are 15 residues in the CDR3. Germline loops: CDR1 SGHKS, CDR2 YYEKEE (reference sequence). V lost 5 bases, J lost 10 bases, and 15 bases stayed unmatched. This CDR3 is CASSSTGGRLGSAFF. The DNA of the CDR3 is TGTGCCAGCAGTTCGACAGGGGGACGGTTAGGGTCAGCTTTCTTT.

The J gene is TRBJ2-2, the V gene TRBV6-5; TRBD2 is a possible D gene (6 bases). Trimming left V 11 bases short and J 5 bases short, with 21 bases between. Germline loops: CDR1 MNHEY, CDR2 SVGAGI. The CDR3 runs 15 residues. CDR3 nucleotides: TGTGCCGTCGGGAAATCTCGGGGGAGTACCGGGGAGCTGTTTTTT. Translated, it gives CAVGKSRGSTGELFF.

V gene TRBV7-3 combines with J gene TRBJ1-1; 10 bases fit TRBD1. Germline-derived CDR1 and CDR2 are SGHTA and FQGTGA. Trimming removed 0 bases from V and 11 bases from J; junction bases left unmatched: 12. The CDR3 runs 16 residues. CDR3 protein: CASSLTQGQGPSGAFF. CDR3 nucleotide sequence: TGTGCCAGCAGCTTAACCCAGGGACAGGGGCCGAGTGGCGCTTTCTTT. The variable domain in full, completed from reference TRBV7-3 and TRBJ1-1, reads GAGVSQTPSNKVTEKGKYVELRCDPISGHTALYWYRQSLGQGPEFLIYFQGTGAADDSGLPNDRFFAVRPEGSVSTLKIQRTERGDSAVYLCASSLTQGQGPSGAFFGQGTRLTVV.

In its sample, this clone was seen once. The rearrangement uses TRBV30 and TRBJ1-2; D gene uncertain. Looked up from germline, CDR1 is GTSNPN and CDR2 is SVGIG (reference sequence). The CDR3 runs 13 residues. V lost 0 bases to trimming and J lost 8 bases, with 13 bases between them. CDR3 bases: TGTGCCTGGAGTGTACTAGGTTCAAGGGGCTACACCTTC. Translated: CAWSVLGSRGYTF.